This T cell receptor (beta chain) appears in the sequencing data of a study of human T cells and chemical hapten exposure. At the level of the study: Sensitizing treatment utilized 2% DPC over a 2 cm by 2 cm portion of upper inner arm skin. DPC (0.01%) was patch tested on the upper back and read at 6 days.

In TCRdb, the RACE reads were re-called with MiXCR into one record per CDR3 protein. The sample has 280,000 or so distinct CDR3 sequences; roughly 8% are singletons. Per the germline V gene, CDR1 is DFQATT and CDR2 is SNEGSKA (reference sequence). The J segment lost 7 bases and the V segment lost 5 bases, leaving 8 bases of the junction unmatched. The CDR3 spans 14 residues. The time point denotes: pre-sensitization, week 0. As to treatment: therapeutic diphenylcyclopropenone sensitization with weekly scalp DPC. The clonotype was recovered from a man aged 18-30 years with alopecia areata. Some clones in this sample may be carry-over from other donors' samples. The sample in question was whole blood, obtained in connection with sensitization to the hapten diphenylcyclopropenone (DPC). The chain combines TRBV20-1 with TRBJ2-2, with 9 bases matching TRBD1. The CDR3 DNA sequence: TGCAGTGCTCCCCGCGGGACAGGGTTCGGGGAGCTGTTTTTT. This sequence encodes CSAPRGTGFGELFF.